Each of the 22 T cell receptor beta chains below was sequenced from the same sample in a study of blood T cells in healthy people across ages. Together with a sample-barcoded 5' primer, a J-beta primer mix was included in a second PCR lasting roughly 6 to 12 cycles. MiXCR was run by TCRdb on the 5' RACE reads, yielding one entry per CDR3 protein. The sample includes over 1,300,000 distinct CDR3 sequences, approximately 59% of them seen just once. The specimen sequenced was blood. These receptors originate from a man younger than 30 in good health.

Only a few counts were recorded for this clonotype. The CDR3 region has the DNA TGTGCCAGCAGTCACAGGGGATCCCTTTACGAGCAGTACTTC. Translating it yields CASSHRGSLYEQYF. The V and J genes are TRBV6-6 and TRBJ2-7; 7 bases match TRBD1. The trim removed 5 bases at V and 4 bases at J, leaving 8 bases unmatched. The CDR3 contains 14 residues. Germline-derived CDR1 and CDR2 are MNHNY and SVGAGI (reference sequence).

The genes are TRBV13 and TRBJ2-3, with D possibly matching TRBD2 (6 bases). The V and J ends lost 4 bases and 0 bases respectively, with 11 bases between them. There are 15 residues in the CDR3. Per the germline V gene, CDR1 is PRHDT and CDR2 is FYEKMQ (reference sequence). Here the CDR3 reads CASSSGLRSTDTQYF. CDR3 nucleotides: TGTGCCAGCAGCTCGGGACTTCGAAGCACAGATACGCAGTATTTT.

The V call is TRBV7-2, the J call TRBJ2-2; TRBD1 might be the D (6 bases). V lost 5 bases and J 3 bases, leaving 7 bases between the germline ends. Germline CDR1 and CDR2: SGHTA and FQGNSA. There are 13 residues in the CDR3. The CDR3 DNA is TGTGCCAGCAGCGGACAGTACACCGGGGAGCTGTTTTTT. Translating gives CASSGQYTGELFF.

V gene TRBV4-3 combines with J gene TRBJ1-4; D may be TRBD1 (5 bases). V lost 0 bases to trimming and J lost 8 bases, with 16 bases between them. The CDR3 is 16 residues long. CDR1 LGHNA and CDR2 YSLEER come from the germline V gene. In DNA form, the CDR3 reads TGCGCCAGCAGCCAAGATCTGGCCAGGGAGGGCGAAAAACTGTTTTTT. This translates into CASSQDLAREGEKLFF.

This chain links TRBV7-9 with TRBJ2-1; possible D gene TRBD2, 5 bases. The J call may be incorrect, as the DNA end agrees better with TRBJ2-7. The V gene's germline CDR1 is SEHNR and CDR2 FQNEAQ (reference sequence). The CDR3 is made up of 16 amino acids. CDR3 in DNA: TGTGCCAGCAGCTTAGTCTCTAGCCGCTCCTACAATGAGCAGTACTTC. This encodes CASSLVSSRSYNEQYF.

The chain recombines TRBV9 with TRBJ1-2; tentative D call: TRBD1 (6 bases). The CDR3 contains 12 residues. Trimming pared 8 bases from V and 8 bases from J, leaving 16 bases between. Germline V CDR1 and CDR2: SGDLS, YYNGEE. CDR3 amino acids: CASTGTPSGYTF. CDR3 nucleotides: TGTGCCAGTACCGGGACACCTTCCGGCTACACCTTC.

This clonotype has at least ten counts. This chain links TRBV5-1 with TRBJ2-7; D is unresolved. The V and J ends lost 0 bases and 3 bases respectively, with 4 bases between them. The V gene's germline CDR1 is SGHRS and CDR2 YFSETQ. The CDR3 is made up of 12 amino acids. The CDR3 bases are TGCGCCAGCAGCTTGGATGTCTACGAGCAGTACTTC. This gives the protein CASSLDVYEQYF.

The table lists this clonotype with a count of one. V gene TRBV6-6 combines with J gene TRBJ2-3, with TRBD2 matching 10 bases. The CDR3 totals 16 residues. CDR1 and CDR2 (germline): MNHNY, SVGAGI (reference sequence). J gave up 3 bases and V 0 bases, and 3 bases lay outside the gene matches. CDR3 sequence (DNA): TGTGCCAGCAGTTACTCAGCGGGGGGGTTTACAGATACGCAGTATTTT. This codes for CASSYSAGGFTDTQYF.

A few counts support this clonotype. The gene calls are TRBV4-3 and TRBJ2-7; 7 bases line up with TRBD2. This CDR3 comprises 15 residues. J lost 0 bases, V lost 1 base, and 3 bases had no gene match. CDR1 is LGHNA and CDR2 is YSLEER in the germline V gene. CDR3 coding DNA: TGCGCCAGCAGCCAAGGGCGGGGGTACTCCTACGAGCAGTACTTC. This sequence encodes CASSQGRGYSYEQYF.

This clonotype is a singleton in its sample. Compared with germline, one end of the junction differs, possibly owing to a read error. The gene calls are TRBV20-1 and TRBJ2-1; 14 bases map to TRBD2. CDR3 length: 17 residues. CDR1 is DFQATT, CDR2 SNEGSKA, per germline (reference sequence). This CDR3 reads CSASGGLAGASYDEQFF. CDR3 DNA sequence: TGCAGTGCTAGTGGGGGACTAGCGGGGGCCTCCTACGATGAGCAGTTCTTC.

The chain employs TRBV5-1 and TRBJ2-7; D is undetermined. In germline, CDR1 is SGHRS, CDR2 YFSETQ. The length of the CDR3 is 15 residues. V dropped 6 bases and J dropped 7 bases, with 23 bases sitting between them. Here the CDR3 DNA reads TGCGCCAGCACCCCGAGAGGCTCTGCCTACAATGAGCAGTACTTC. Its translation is CASTPRGSAYNEQYF.

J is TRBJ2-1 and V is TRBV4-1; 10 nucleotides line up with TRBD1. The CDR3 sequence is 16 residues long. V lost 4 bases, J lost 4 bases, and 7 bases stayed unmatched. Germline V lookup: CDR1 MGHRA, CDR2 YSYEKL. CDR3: CASSRDPGQGYNEQFF. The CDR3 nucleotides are TGCGCCAGCAGCCGCGACCCGGGACAGGGGTACAATGAGCAGTTCTTC.

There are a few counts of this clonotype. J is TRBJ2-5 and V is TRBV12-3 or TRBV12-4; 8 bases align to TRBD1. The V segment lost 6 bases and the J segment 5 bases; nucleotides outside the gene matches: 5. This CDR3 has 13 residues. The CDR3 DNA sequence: TGTGCCAGCAGATCAGGGGGCGGGGAGACCCAGTACTTC. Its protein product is CASRSGGGETQYF.

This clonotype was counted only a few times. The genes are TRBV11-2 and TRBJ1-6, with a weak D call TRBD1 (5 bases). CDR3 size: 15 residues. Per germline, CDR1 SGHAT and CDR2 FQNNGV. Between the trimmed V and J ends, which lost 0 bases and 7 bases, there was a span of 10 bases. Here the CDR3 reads CASSLEGAPNSPLHF. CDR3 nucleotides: TGTGCCAGCAGCTTAGAAGGGGCGCCCAATTCACCCCTCCACTTT.

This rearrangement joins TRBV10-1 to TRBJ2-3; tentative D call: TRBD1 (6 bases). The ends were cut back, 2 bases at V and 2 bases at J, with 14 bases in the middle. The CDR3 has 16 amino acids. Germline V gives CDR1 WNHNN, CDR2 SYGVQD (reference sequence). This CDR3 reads CASSEVRGGITDTQYF. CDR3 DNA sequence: TGCGCCAGCAGTGAGGTCCGAGGGGGTATCACAGATACGCAGTATTTT.

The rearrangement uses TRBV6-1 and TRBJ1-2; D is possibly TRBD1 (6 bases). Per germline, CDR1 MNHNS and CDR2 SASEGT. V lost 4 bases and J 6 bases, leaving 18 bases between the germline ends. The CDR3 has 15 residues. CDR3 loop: CASSGTNRELDGYTF. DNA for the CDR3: TGTGCCAGCAGTGGAACGAACAGGGAGCTTGATGGCTACACCTTC.

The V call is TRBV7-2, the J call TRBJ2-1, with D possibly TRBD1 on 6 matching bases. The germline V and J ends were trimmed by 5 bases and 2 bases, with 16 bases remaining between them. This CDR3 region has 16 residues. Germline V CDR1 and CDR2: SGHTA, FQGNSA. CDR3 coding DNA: TGTGCCAGCAGCATACCGACAGGACTGGCCTACAATGAGCAGTTCTTC. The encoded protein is CASSIPTGLAYNEQFF.

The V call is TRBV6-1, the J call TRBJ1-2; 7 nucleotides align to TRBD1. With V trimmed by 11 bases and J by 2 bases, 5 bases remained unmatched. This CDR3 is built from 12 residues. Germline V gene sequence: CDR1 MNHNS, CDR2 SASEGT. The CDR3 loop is CAAEGGNYGYTF. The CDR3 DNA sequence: TGTGCCGCCGAAGGGGGCAACTATGGCTACACCTTC.

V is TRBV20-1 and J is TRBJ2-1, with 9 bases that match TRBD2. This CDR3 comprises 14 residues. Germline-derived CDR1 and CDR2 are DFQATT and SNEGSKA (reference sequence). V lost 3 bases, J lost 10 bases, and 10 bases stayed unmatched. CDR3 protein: CSARNLAGPHEQFF. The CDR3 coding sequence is TGCAGTGCTAGGAACCTAGCGGGACCCCACGAGCAGTTCTTC.

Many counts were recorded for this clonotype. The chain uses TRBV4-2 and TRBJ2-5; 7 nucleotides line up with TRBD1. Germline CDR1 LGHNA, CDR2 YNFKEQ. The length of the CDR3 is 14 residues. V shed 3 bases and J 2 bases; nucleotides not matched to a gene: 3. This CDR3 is CASSQGQRQETQYF. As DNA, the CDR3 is TGTGCCAGCAGCCAGGGACAGCGGCAAGAGACCCAGTACTTC.

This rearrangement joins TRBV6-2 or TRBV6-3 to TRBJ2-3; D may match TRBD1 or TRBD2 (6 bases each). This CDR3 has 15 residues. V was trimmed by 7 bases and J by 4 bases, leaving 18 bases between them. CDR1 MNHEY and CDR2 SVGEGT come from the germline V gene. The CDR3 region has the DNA TGTGCCAGCAAATCATGGGGGGCGCAGTCAGATACGCAGTATTTT. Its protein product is CASKSWGAQSDTQYF.

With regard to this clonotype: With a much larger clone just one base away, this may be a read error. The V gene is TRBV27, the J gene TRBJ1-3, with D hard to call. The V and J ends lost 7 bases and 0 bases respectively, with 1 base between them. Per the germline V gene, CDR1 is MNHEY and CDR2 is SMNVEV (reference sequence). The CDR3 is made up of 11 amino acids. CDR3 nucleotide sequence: TGTGCCAGCATCTCTGGAAACACCATATATTTT. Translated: CASISGNTIYF.